This is a list of T cell receptor beta chains from one sample in a study of blood T cell repertoires in COVID-19. Data came from immunoSEQ multiplex PCR; TCRdb stores just in-frame clones and leaves some out. The sample includes 100,000 or so clones, 70% to 90% of them seen just once. The sequenced material came from PBMCs or T cells enriched from blood (not recorded which). The origin of the receptors is a woman aged 45-60 years who had recovered from COVID-19. The CDR3 runs from the conserved cysteine through the conserved F or W. D genes are given only for firm matches. Some rows have no size entry. The others give once, few or many, or a class for an expanded clone.

CDR3 DNA | CDR3 protein | clone size | J gene | D gene | V gene
TGTGCCAGCAGTTACTCACTGGTGTCTGGGGCCAACGTCCTGACTTTC | CASSYSLVSGANVLTF | once | TRBJ2-6 | . | TRBV6-5
TGTGCCAGCAGTGAGAGGGCAGGGGACCCAGATACGCAGTATTTT | CASSERAGDPDTQYF | . | TRBJ2-3 | . | TRBV6-1
TGTGCCAGCAGCGCAATGACTAGCGGCACCGGGGAGCTGTTTTTT | CASSAMTSGTGELFF | . | TRBJ2-2 | TRBD2 | TRBV11-3
TGCGCCAGCAGCTTCCCGATTAGTGATACGCAGTATTTT | CASSFPISDTQYF | . | TRBJ2-3 | . | TRBV5-1
TGTGCCAGCAGTTACGGCGGCTATGGCTACACCTTC | CASSYGGYGYTF | . | TRBJ1-2 | . | TRBV6-6
TGTGCCAGCGGGACAGACTGGTACCAAGAGACCCAGTACTTC | CASGTDWYQETQYF | once | TRBJ2-5 | TRBD1 | TRBV2
TGTGCCATCAGTGAGTCAGGGGGTGACTATGGCTACACCTTC | CAISESGGDYGYTF | . | TRBJ1-2 | . | TRBV10-3
TGTGCCAGCAGACTACAAGGGGGGGGTTCACCCCTCCACTTT | CASRLQGGGSPLHF | . | TRBJ1-6 | . | TRBV6-5
TGTGCCAGCAGCCGACTTATAGGGGAGGATCAGCCCCAGCATTTT | CASSRLIGEDQPQHF | . | TRBJ1-5 | . | TRBV7-6
TGTGCCTGGAGCGGCCGGACAGGGGGAGGTGGCTACACCTTC | CAWSGRTGGGGYTF | . | TRBJ1-2 | TRBD1 | TRBV30
TGTGCCACCAGCAGGGCAATCACAGATACGCAGTATTTT | CATSRAITDTQYF | . | TRBJ2-3 | . | TRBV15
TGTGCCAGCTCACTTAGGATCCCAGGGGGTGGGCAAGAGACCCAGTACTTC | CASSLRIPGGGQETQYF | . | TRBJ2-5 | TRBD1 | TRBV27
TGTGCCAGCAGCGCGGGACTAGCGGGAGCCAATGAGCAGTTCTTC | CASSAGLAGANEQFF | . | TRBJ2-1 | TRBD2 | TRBV11-3
TGTGCCAGCAGCTTGGGCCCCTCAGAGACCCAGTACTTC | CASSLGPSETQYF | once | TRBJ2-5 | . | TRBV7-6
TGTGCCAGTAGTATTGGGACAGGGGGTCAGCCCCAGCATTTT | CASSIGTGGQPQHF | . | TRBJ1-5 | TRBD1 | TRBV19
TGTGCCAGCAGCGCAAATGGGGAGGTAGCGGGAATTGAGCAGTTCTTC | CASSANGEVAGIEQFF | . | TRBJ2-1 | TRBD2 | TRBV6-4
TGTGCCAGCAGTATAAGGGGCGAGCAGTACTTC | CASSIRGEQYF | once | TRBJ2-7 | . | TRBV12-3/TRBV12-4
TGTGCCAGTATCCGGACAGGGCTGAACACTGAAGCTTTCTTT | CASIRTGLNTEAFF | . | TRBJ1-1 | TRBD1 | TRBV19
TGTGCCAGTAGTACCTCTTCCCGTGACTTCACTGAAGCTTTCTTT | CASSTSSRDFTEAFF | once | TRBJ1-1 | . | TRBV19
TGTGCCACGGAACGGACAGGGGGCCCCGAGAAAACTAATGAAAAACTGTTTTTT | CATERTGGPEKTNEKLFF | once | TRBJ1-4 | TRBD1 | TRBV15
TGTGCCAGCAGAAGAGCCGGAGCTCTGAACACTGAAGCTTTCTTT | CASRRAGALNTEAFF | . | TRBJ1-1 | . | TRBV27
TGTGCCAGCAGTGAAGGGGGGGACAACTTTAATGAAAAACTGTTTTTT | CASSEGGDNFNEKLFF | once | TRBJ1-4 | . | TRBV6-4
TGTGCCAGAGCACGGGGGGCCACTGAAGCTTTCTTT | CARARGATEAFF | . | TRBJ1-1 | . | TRBV2
TGCGCCAGCAGTGAGTCCACTAGCGGGGGGAATGAGCAGTTCTTC | CASSESTSGGNEQFF | . | TRBJ2-1 | TRBD2 | TRBV10-1
TGTGCCACCAGCAGAGAAGGGACAATTAATGAAAAACTGTTTTTT | CATSREGTINEKLFF | . | TRBJ1-4 | . | TRBV15
TGTGCCAGCAGCAATTCCGGGGGCAATCAGCCCCAGCATTTT | CASSNSGGNQPQHF | . | TRBJ1-5 | . | TRBV21-1
TGTGCCAGCAGCCGCAGGGGGGAGAGGTTTAACGAGCAGTACTTC | CASSRRGERFNEQYF | . | TRBJ2-7 | . | TRBV11-2
TGTGCCAGCAGTTACCCAGGGCGGAGCAATCAGCCCCAGCATTTT | CASSYPGRSNQPQHF | . | TRBJ1-5 | . | TRBV28
TGTGCCAGCAGCTTCACGGTAGGGGGCCGGAAGAATGAGCAGTTCTTC | CASSFTVGGRKNEQFF | . | TRBJ2-1 | TRBD1 | TRBV5-5
TGCAGTGCATCAGACACTTATGGCTACACCTTC | CSASDTYGYTF | . | TRBJ1-2 | . | TRBV20-1
TGTGCCTGGAGTGCCCTGACAGGGGCGCAGATGGGAGATCAGCCCCAGCATTTT | CAWSALTGAQMGDQPQHF | . | TRBJ1-5 | TRBD1 | TRBV30
TGTGCCAGCAGGAGGGTAGGGACAGGGGACACTGAAGCTTTCTTT | CASRRVGTGDTEAFF | . | TRBJ1-1 | TRBD1 | TRBV6-4
TGTGCCAGCAACCAAGGACAGACCATTAGCAATCAGCCCCAGCATTTT | CASNQGQTISNQPQHF | . | TRBJ1-5 | . | TRBV2
TGTGCCAGCAGTCTAACAGGGAACACCGGGGAGCTGTTTTTT | CASSLTGNTGELFF | . | TRBJ2-2 | . | TRBV28
TGTGCCAGTAGTATCCTAGGCCAAGAGACCCAGTACTTC | CASSILGQETQYF | . | TRBJ2-5 | . | TRBV19
TGTGCCAGCACCCAGGGGGGAGACGAGCAGTACTTC | CASTQGGDEQYF | . | TRBJ2-7 | . | TRBV3-1/TRBV3-2
TGTGCCAGCAGTCGCGACATGGGGGGGGGTAATTCACCCCTCCACTTT | CASSRDMGGGNSPLHF | . | TRBJ1-6 | . | TRBV28
TGTGCCAGCAGCGAAGGGAGGGGCGGGAGTGTATCCTACAATGAGCAGTTCTTC | CASSEGRGGSVSYNEQFF | . | TRBJ2-1 | TRBD2 | TRBV2
TGCGCCAGCAGCCAAGACGGTGGCAGGGCTGGAGATACGCAGTATTTT | CASSQDGGRAGDTQYF | . | TRBJ2-3 | . | TRBV4-1
TGCAGCGTGGGGGGAGGCGGCAATCAGCCCCAGCATTTT | CSVGGGGNQPQHF | . | TRBJ1-5 | . | TRBV29-1
TGCAGCGTCGACAAACAGGTCCCGTACACTGAAGCTTTCTTT | CSVDKQVPYTEAFF | once | TRBJ1-1 | . | TRBV29-1
TGTGCCAGCAGCTTGCCAGCCGGGACTAGCGGAAGCGAGCAGTACTTC | CASSLPAGTSGSEQYF | . | TRBJ2-7 | TRBD2 | TRBV5-4
TGTGCCAGTAGTATTGGCGGGACAGGATATCAGCCCCAGCATTTT | CASSIGGTGYQPQHF | . | TRBJ1-5 | TRBD1 | TRBV19
TGTGCCAGCAGTTACACGGGGGGCGAGGTAACTGAAAAACTGTTTTTT | CASSYTGGEVTEKLFF | . | TRBJ1-4 | . | TRBV6-5
TGTGCCAGCAGCTTACAGGGGGCGTATGGCTACACCTTC | CASSLQGAYGYTF | . | TRBJ1-2 | TRBD1 | TRBV28
TGTGCCAGCAGCCTGGGACAGGGGGTTACCTACGAGCAGTACTTC | CASSLGQGVTYEQYF | . | TRBJ2-7 | TRBD1 | TRBV7-9
TGTGCCAGTAGGGCTAGCGTCTACAATGAGCAGTTCTTC | CASRASVYNEQFF | . | TRBJ2-1 | . | TRBV19